A single T cell receptor beta chain is shown here with its context. What it binds is not known. Within the sample, other DNA sequences also encode this same CDR3. The assay used deep level. Profiled with immunoSEQ multiplex PCR; TCRdb holds only in-frame clones, not every one. Of about 2 million clones listed, approximately 94% are singletons. This sample stems from a study of shared clonotypes between healthy human individuals. CD45RO-negative cells were positively selected for CCR7, leaving out terminally differentiated effector memory CD45RA+ cells. General study findings and limits: Clonotypes which were not shared had lower generation probabilities than clonotypes that all four donors shared. Blood alone was sampled, and tissue repertoires likely differ.

The sequenced material came from naive CD8+ T cells sorted from blood. The origin of this receptor is a man between 18 and 35 years old in good health.

The CDR3 nucleotides are TGTGCCAGCTCACCGCCGCAGGGGTCCTACGAGCAGTACTTC. This translates into CASSPPQGSYEQYF. The chain couples TRBV18 to TRBJ2-7; perhaps TRBD1 as D (6 bases). Germline-derived CDR1 and CDR2 are KGHSH and LQKENI. The CDR3 totals 14 residues. V lost 3 bases and J 1 base, leaving 10 bases between the germline ends. Full variable domain (outside the CDR3, taken from reference TRBV18 and TRBJ2-7): NAGVMQNPRHLVRRRGQEARLRCSPMKGHSHVYWYRQLPEEGLKFMVYLQKENIIDESGMPKERFSAEFPKEGPSILRIQQVVRGDSAAYFCASSPPQGSYEQYFGPGTRLTVT.